Below are 5 T cell receptor beta chains sequenced from a single sample in a study of blood T cell repertoires in COVID-19. Repertoires were generated with immunoSEQ multiplex PCR, while TCRdb's copy carries only in-frame clones and drops some. Among just over 60,000 clones listed, about 80% were seen once. The sample comprised peripheral blood. The receptors derive from a man between 25 and 39 years old with COVID-19, enrolled during active disease.

This clone was seen once. V is TRBV6-1 and J is TRBJ2-6; no clear D. The CDR3 is 12 amino acids. V lost 8 bases to trimming and J lost 3 bases, with 5 bases between them. Germline assignment: CDR1 MNHNS and CDR2 SASEGT. Here the CDR3 reads CASLVGANVLTF. Here the CDR3 DNA reads TGTGCCAGCCTCGTTGGGGCCAACGTCCTGACTTTC.

The chain employs TRBV7-6 and TRBJ2-7; maybe TRBD1 (7 bases). V dropped 2 bases and J dropped 3 bases, with 20 bases sitting between them. CDR1 is SGHVS, CDR2 FNYEAQ, per germline. The CDR3 has 17 residues. Here the CDR3 reads CASSLLGGGSPIYEQYF. The DNA of the CDR3 is TGTGCCAGCAGCTTACTCGGAGGGGGCTCGCCGATCTACGAGCAGTACTTC.

The V and J genes are TRBV18 and TRBJ2-5; 7 positions agree with TRBD1. The junction had 9 bases not matched to a gene; V was cut back by 4 bases and J by 1 base. The CDR3 totals 16 residues. CDR1 and CDR2 (germline): KGHSH, LQKENI. The chain's CDR3 is CASSRSLRDSQETQYF. The CDR3 DNA reads as TGTGCCAGCTCACGCTCCCTCCGGGACAGCCAAGAGACCCAGTACTTC.

This sequence joins TRBV27 and TRBJ1-6; TRBD1 might be the D (5 bases). Trimming took off 1 base at V and 4 bases at J, with 8 bases between the two ends. CDR3 size: 15 residues. Germline CDR1 and CDR2: MNHEY and SMNVEV (reference sequence). CDR3 coding DNA: TGTGCCAGCAGTTTATGGGGGGGGTATAATTCACCCCTCCACTTT. It is translated as CASSLWGGYNSPLHF.

V and J are TRBV5-8 and TRBJ1-4, with 7 bases lining up with TRBD1. J lost 6 bases, V lost 7 bases, and 9 bases had no gene match. The CDR3 totals 14 residues. Germline V CDR1 and CDR2: SGHTS, YDEGEE. The CDR3 reads CASPPNQGDEKLFF. As DNA, the CDR3 is TGTGCCAGCCCCCCCAACCAGGGGGATGAAAAACTGTTTTTT.